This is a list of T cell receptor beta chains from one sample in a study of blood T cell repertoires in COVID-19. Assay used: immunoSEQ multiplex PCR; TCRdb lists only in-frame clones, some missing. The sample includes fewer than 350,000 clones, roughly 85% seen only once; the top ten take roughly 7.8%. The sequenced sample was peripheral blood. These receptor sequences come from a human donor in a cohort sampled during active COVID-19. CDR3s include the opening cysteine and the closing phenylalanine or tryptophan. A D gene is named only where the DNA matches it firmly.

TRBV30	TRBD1	CAWQGQISYNEQFF
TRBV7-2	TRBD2	CASRPRDYSYEQYF
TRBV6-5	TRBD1	CASSYRDRHYGYTF
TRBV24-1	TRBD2	CATSDTGTSGPYEQYF
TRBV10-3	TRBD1	CAISGGQETYNEQFF
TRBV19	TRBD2	CASRMGLAGGGLSSYNEQFF
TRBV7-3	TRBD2	CASSPRGGPYNEQFF
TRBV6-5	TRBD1	CASTGQTGGTYGYTF
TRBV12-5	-	CASGLQGGSEQYF
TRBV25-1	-	CASSPRTVAYEQYF
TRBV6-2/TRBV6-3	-	CASSYPIVPWAFLRTDTQYF
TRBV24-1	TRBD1	CATSDPGQGATGELFF
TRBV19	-	CASSPTLWSNQPQHF
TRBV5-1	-	CASSFESGGGTDTQYF
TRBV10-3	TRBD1	CAISLGQGINQPQHF
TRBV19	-	CASRKTSGNYGYTF
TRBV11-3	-	CASSIEVKETQYF
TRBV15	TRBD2	CATSRDGTSPREQFF
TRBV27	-	CASSWAVNQPQHF
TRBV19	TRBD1	CASSIGQGGTEAFF
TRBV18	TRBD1	CASSPPPGTGGTTGELFF
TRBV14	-	CASSQDGGATNEKLFF
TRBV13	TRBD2	CASSILAGGNEQYF
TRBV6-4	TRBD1	CASSDSDRATEAFF
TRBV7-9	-	CASSLDEGNIQYF
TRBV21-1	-	CASSNRITGQGPKLAKNIQYF
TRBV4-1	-	CASSQDVLDSAPYEQYF
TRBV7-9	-	CASSLPGRVDEQFF
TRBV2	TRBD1	CASTKDRDRGSAFF
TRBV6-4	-	CASTGMGGYTF
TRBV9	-	CASSVAAGTANVLTF
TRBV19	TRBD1	CASSSSGQGETDTQYF
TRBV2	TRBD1	CASRGGWETQYF
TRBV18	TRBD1	CASSGQVDPYEQYF
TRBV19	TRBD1	CASSTRDSFSYEQYF
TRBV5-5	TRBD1	CASSQGTVGEQFF
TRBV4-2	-	CASSQASSQGTEAFF
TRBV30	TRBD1	CAWSPGQSYGYTF
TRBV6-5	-	CASRLGTGNTIYF
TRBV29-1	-	CSVGGALTDTQYF
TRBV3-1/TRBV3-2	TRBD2	CASSQDRTSGGAFTGELFF
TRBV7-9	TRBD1	CASSLTGPGTGTYGYTF
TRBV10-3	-	CAISESTRSRDTGELFF
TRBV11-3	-	CASSPEGDILNTEAFF
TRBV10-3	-	CAISVPGFSYEQYF
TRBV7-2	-	CASSLQGFSEAFF
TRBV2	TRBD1	CASIRGPGNTIYF
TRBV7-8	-	CASSLVVRTASFKEQFF
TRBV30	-	CAWMVLVQGSEAFF